Shown below are 6 T cell receptor beta chains from a single sample sequenced in a study of shared clonotypes between healthy human individuals. TCRdb's copy holds only in-frame clones and misses some; the assay was immunoSEQ multiplex PCR. In the table there are about 2.4 million clones, more than 85% of which are singletons. Sequencing was done on a sample of naive CD4+ T cells from PBMCs. Subset meaning: CD45RA+ positively selected. The receptors derive from a man aged 18 to 35 in good health. Some clones in this sample may be carry-over from other donors' samples.

The CDR3 DNA sequence: TGCGCCAGCAGCCCAGGACAGGGAGGACGTAGCAATCAGCCCCAGCATTTT. It codes for CASSPGQGGRSNQPQHF. The rearrangement uses TRBV5-1 and TRBJ1-5, with TRBD1 identical over 8 bases. CDR3 length: 17 residues. CDR1 and CDR2 from the germline V gene are SGHRS and YFSETQ. Trimming removed 4 bases from V and 0 bases from J; junction bases left unmatched: 9.

Note on this clone: A read error may account for a junction end that differs from germline. The chain links TRBV28 to TRBJ1-2; D gene unclear. Germline CDR1 and CDR2: MDHEN and SYDVKM. CDR3 size: 13 residues. CDR3 sequence reads: CASSSLPSYVYTF. CDR3 coding DNA: TGTGCCAGCAGCTCCCTCCCTAGTTATGTCTACACCTTC.

This chain connects TRBV5-1 to TRBJ2-2, with 9 positions matching TRBD1. Per germline, CDR1 SGHRS and CDR2 YFSETQ. The V segment lost 4 bases and the J segment 6 bases; nucleotides outside the gene matches: 10. The CDR3 totals 16 residues. CDR3 nucleotide sequence: TGCGCCAGCAGCCTCCCCGGGACAGGGCGGCCCGGGGAGCTGTTTTTT. It codes for CASSLPGTGRPGELFF. Together with reference TRBV5-1 and TRBJ2-2, the CDR3 gives the full variable domain: KAGVTQTPRYLIKTRGQQVTLSCSPISGHRSVSWYQQTPGQGLQFLFEYFSETQRNKGNFPGRFSGRQFSNSRSEMNVSTLELGDSALYLCASSLPGTGRPGELFFGEGSRLTVL.

This chain uses TRBV5-8 with TRBJ1-1; D unresolved. V shed 2 bases and J shed 0 bases, with 8 bases lying between them. The CDR3 has 14 residues. Looked up from germline, CDR1 is SGHTS and CDR2 is YDEGEE. The DNA for the CDR3 is TGTGCCAGCAGCTTACCCGGGCTGAACACTGAAGCTTTCTTT. This encodes CASSLPGLNTEAFF.

The rearrangement joins TRBV12-5 to TRBJ2-3; TRBD1 agrees at 12 bases. V was pared by 4 bases and J by 6 bases, with 2 bases of the junction left unmatched. Germline assignment: CDR1 LGHNT and CDR2 FRNRAP. The CDR3 loop spans 14 amino acids. The CDR3 is CASGSGQGADTQYF. In DNA, the CDR3 is TGTGCTAGTGGTTCGGGACAGGGGGCGGATACGCAGTATTTT.

The chain combines TRBV7-3 with TRBJ1-1; D perhaps matches TRBD1 (5 bases). The length of the CDR3 is 15 residues. Germline V gene sequence: CDR1 SGHTA, CDR2 FQGTGA. The V and J ends lost 2 bases and 4 bases respectively, with 14 bases between them. The CDR3 loop reads CASSLQSGGATEAFF. The CDR3 DNA follows: TGTGCCAGCAGCTTACAATCGGGGGGTGCCACTGAAGCTTTCTTT.